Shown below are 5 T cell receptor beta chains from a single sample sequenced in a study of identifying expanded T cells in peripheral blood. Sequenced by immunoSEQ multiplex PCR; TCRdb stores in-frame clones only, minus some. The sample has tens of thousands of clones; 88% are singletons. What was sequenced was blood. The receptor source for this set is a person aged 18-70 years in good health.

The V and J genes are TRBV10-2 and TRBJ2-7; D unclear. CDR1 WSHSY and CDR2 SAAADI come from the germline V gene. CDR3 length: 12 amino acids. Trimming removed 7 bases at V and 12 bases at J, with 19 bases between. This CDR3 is CASNLIPADGYF. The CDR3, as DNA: TGCGCCAGCAACCTGATACCCGCGGACGGGTACTTC.

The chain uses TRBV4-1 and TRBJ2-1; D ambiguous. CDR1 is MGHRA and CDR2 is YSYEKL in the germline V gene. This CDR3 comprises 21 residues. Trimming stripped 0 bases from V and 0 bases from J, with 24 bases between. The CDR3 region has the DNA TGCGCCAGCAGCCAAGAAAGAGCGCCTCGAGCCCACCCGCCCTCCTACAATGAGCAGTTCTTC. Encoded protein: CASSQERAPRAHPPSYNEQFF.

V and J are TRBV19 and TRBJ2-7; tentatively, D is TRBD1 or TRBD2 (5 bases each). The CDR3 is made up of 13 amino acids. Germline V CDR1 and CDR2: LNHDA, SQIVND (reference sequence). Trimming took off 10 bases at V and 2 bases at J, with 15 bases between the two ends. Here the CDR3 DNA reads TGTGCCACGCGTCGGGACGGCACCTACGAGCAGTACTTC. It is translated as CATRRDGTYEQYF.

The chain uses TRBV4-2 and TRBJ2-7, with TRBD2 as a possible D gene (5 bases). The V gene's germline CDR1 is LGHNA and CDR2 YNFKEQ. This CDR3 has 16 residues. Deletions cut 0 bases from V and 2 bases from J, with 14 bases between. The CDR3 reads CASSQDFDSAAYEQYF. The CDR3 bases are TGTGCCAGCAGCCAAGATTTCGATAGCGCTGCCTACGAGCAGTACTTC.

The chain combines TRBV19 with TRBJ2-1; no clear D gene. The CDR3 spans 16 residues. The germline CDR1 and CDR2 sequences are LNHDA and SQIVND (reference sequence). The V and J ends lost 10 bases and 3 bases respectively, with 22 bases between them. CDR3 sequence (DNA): TGTGCCACCCGAACACACGAATCAAGGAGCTACAATGAGCAGTTCTTC. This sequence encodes CATRTHESRSYNEQFF.